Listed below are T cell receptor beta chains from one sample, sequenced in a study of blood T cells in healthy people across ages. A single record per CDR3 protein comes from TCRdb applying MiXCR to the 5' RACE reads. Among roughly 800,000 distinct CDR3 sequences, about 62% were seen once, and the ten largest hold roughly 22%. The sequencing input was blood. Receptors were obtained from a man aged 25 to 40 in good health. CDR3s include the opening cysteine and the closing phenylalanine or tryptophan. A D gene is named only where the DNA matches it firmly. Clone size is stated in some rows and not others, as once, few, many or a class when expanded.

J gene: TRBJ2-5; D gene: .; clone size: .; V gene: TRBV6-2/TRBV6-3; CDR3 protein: CASSYSRRGNNEQYF; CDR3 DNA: TGTGCCAGCAGTTACTCGAGGAGAGGTAACAATGAGCAGTACTTC
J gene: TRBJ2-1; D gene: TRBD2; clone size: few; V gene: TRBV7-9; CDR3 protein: CASYRGANGWREENEQFF; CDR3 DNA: TGTGCCAGCTACCGGGGTGCTAATGGTTGGCGGGAGGAAAATGAGCAGTTCTTC
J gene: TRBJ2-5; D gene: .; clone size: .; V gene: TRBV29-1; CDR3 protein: CSVVFGIGWDQETQYF; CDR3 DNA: TGCAGCGTTGTGTTTGGGATTGGTTGGGACCAAGAGACCCAGTACTTC
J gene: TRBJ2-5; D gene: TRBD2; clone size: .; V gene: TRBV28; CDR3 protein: CASSRGTSGRSETQYF; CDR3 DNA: TGTGCCAGCAGCCGCGGAACTAGCGGGAGATCAGAGACCCAGTACTTC
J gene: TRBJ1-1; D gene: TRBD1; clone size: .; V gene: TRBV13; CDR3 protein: CASSTRTGGRGAFF; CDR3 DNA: TGTGCCAGCAGCACGAGGACAGGGGGCAGAGGGGCTTTCTTT
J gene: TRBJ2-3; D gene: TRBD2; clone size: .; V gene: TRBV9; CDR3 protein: CASSARAGERTDTQYF; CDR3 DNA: TGTGCCAGCAGCGCGAGAGCGGGAGAGAGGACAGATACGCAGTATTTT
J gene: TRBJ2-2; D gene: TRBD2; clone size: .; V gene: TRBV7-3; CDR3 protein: CACSLASGGRELFF; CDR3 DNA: TGTGCCTGCAGCTTAGCTAGCGGGGGAAGGGAGCTGTTTTTT
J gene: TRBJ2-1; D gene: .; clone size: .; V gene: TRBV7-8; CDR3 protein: CASSLDLGRWYNEQFF; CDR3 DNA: TGTGCCAGCAGCTTAGATCTGGGGCGATGGTACAATGAGCAGTTCTTC
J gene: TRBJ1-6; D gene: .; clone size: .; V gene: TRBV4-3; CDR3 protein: CASSPRVIRGPNSPLHF; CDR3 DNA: TGCGCCAGCAGCCCTAGAGTTATACGGGGGCCCAATTCACCCCTCCACTTT
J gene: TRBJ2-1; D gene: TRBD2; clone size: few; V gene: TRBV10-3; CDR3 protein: CAISAAGGEQFF; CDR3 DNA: TGTGCCATCAGTGCAGCGGGGGGTGAGCAGTTCTTC
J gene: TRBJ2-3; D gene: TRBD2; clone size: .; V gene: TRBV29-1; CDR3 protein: CSVGGSPSGTDTQYF; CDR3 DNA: TGCAGCGTCGGGGGGTCACCATCTGGGACAGATACGCAGTATTTT
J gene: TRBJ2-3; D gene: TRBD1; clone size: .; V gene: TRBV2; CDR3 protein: CASSVQGGADTQYF; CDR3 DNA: TGTGCCAGCAGTGTACAGGGGGGCGCAGATACGCAGTATTTT
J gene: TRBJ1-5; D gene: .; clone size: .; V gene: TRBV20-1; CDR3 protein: CSATPTGFAQPQHF; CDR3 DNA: TGCAGTGCGACACCTACAGGGTTCGCTCAGCCCCAGCATTTT
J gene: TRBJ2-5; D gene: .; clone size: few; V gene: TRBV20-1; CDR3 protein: CSARKGNWKTQYF; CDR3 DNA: TGCAGTGCTAGAAAGGGGAATTGGAAGACCCAGTACTTC
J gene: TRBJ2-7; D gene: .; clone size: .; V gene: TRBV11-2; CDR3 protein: CASSLEGRSDNEQYF; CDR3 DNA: TGTGCCAGCAGCTTAGAGGGGCGGTCGGACAATGAGCAGTACTTC
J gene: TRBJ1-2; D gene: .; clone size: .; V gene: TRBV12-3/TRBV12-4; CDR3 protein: CASSFRGAEGYTF; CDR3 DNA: TGTGCCAGCAGTTTCCGGGGGGCCGAAGGCTACACCTTC
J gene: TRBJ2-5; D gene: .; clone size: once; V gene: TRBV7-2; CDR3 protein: CASSPGPTETQYF; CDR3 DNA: TGTGCCAGCAGCCCAGGACCCACAGAGACCCAGTACTTC
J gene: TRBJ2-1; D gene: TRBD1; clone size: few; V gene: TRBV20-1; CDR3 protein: CSERGQNNEQFF; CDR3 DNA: TGCAGTGAAAGGGGGCAGAACAATGAGCAGTTCTTC
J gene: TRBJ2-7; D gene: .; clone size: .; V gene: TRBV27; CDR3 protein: CASSFSSGEAIYEQYF; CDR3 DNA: TGTGCCAGCAGTTTTTCGTCTGGGGAGGCTATTTACGAGCAGTACTTC
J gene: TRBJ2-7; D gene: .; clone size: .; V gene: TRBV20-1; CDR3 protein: CSAREDYEQYF; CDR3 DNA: TGCAGTGCTAGAGAGGACTACGAGCAGTACTTC
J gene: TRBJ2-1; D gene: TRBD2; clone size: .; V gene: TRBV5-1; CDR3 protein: CASSPRLAVDNEQFF; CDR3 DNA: TGCGCCAGCAGCCCAAGACTAGCCGTCGACAATGAGCAGTTCTTC
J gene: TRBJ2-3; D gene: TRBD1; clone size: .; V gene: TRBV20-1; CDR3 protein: CSTTSDRERTDTQYF; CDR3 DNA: TGCAGTACAACCTCGGACAGGGAGCGCACAGATACGCAGTATTTT
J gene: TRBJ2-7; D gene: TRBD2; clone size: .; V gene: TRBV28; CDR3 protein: CASSPSGRPAYEQYF; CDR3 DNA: TGTGCCAGCAGCCCTAGCGGGAGGCCCGCCTACGAGCAGTACTTC
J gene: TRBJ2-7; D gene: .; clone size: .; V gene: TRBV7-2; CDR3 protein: CASSQFPDSFYEQYF; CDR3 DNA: TGTGCCAGCAGTCAATTCCCAGACAGTTTCTACGAGCAGTACTTC
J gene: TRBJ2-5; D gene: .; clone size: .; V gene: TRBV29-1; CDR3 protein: CSGWGFQETQYF; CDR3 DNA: TGCAGCGGGTGGGGATTCCAAGAGACCCAGTACTTC
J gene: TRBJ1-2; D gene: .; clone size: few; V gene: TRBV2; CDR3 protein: CAGREGYTF; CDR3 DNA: TGTGCCGGCAGGGAAGGCTACACCTTC
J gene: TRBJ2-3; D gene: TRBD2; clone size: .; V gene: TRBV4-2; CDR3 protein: CASSQETGAGDRYF; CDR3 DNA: TGTGCCAGCAGCCAAGAGACCGGAGCGGGAGACCGGTATTTT
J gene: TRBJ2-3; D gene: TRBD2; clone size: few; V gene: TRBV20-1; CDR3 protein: CSAMGLGAGTDTQYF; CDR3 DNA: TGCAGTGCTATGGGCCTTGGAGCGGGGACAGATACGCAGTATTTT
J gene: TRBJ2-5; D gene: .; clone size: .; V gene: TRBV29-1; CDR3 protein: CSGRQYSAGAGETQYF; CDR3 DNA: TGCAGCGGTCGACAGTATTCGGCCGGAGCAGGGGAGACCCAGTACTTC
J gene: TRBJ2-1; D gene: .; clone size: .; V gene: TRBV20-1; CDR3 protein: CSASRRVNEQFF; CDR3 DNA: TGCAGTGCTTCCAGGAGGGTAAATGAGCAGTTCTTC
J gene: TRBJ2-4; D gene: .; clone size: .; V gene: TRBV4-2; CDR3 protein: CASSQGLLGGRGPLVEQYF; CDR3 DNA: TGTGCCAGCAGCCAAGGCTTGTTGGGGGGGCGCGGGCCCCTCGTTGAGCAGTACTTC
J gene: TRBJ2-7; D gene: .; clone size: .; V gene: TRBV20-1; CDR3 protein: CSAKGSPLDEQYF; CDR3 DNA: TGCAGTGCTAAGGGTTCTCCTTTGGACGAGCAGTACTTC
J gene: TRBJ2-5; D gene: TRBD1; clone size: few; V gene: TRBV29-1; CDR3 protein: CSVEGDRGHQETQYF; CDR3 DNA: TGCAGCGTTGAAGGGGACAGGGGGCACCAAGAGACCCAGTACTTC
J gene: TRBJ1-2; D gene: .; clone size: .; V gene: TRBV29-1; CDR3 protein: CSATPGTLYGYTF; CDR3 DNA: TGCAGCGCTACCCCCGGGACTCTCTATGGCTACACCTTC
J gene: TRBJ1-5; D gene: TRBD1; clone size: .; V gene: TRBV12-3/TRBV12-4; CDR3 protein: CASSTGVNQPQHF; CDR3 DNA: TGTGCCAGCAGCACAGGGGTAAATCAGCCCCAGCATTTT
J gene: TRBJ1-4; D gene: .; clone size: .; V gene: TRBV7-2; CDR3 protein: CASSWGVNGDEKLFF; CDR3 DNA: TGTGCCAGCAGCTGGGGAGTCAATGGGGATGAAAAACTGTTTTTT
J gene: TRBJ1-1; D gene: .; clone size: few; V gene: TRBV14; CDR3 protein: CASSQELGNTEAFF; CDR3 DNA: TGTGCCAGCAGCCAAGAATTGGGTAACACTGAAGCTTTCTTT
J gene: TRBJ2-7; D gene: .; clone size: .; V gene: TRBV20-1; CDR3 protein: CSARERGQPSYEQYF; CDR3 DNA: TGCAGTGCTAGAGAGCGGGGACAGCCTTCCTACGAGCAGTACTTC
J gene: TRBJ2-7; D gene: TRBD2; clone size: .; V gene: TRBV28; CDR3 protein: CASRPTGTSWAYKQYF; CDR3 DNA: TGTGCCAGCAGGCCGACCGGGACTAGTTGGGCCTACAAGCAGTACTTC
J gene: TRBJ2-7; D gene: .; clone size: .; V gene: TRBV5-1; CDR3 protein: CASSLGDSTVYEQYF; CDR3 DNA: TGCGCCAGCAGCTTAGGCGACAGCACAGTCTACGAGCAGTACTTC
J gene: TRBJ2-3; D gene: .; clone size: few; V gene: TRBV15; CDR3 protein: CATSRDSSAGLGNTQYF; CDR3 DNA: TGTGCCACCAGCAGAGATAGCTCGGCAGGTTTGGGGAATACGCAGTATTTT
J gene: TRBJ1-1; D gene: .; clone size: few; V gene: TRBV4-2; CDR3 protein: CASSGTGRDTEAFF; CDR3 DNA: TGTGCCAGCAGCGGAACAGGCCGGGACACTGAAGCTTTCTTT
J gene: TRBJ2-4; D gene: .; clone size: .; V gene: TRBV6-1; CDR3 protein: CASSERGGTREQYF; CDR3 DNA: TGTGCCAGCAGTGAAAGGGGGGGAACGAGGGAGCAGTACTTC
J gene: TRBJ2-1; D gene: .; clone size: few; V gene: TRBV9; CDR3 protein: CASSPDGNSYNEQFF; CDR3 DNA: TGTGCCAGCAGCCCGGACGGGAATTCCTACAATGAGCAGTTCTTC
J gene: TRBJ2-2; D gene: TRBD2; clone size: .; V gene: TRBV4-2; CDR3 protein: CASSLPGVGRVRFGELFF; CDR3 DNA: TGTGCCAGCAGCCTCCCAGGCGTCGGGAGGGTGAGGTTCGGGGAGCTGTTTTTT
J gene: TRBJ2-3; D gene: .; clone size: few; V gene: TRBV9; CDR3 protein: CASSVEGPLDTQYF; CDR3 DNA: TGTGCCAGCAGCGTCGAAGGGCCCTTAGATACGCAGTATTTT
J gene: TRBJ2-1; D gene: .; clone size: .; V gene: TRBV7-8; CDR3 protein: CASSFAGLPYNEQFF; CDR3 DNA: TGTGCCAGCAGCTTTGCTGGATTGCCTTACAATGAGCAGTTCTTC
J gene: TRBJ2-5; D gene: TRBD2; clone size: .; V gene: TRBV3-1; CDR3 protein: CASSYFSGGSETQYF; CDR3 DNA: TGTGCCAGCAGTTACTTTAGCGGGGGGTCAGAGACCCAGTACTTC
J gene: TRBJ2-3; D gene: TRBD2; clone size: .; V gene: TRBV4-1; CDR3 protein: CASSQVSGSSITDTQYF; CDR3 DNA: TGCGCCAGCAGCCAAGTAAGCGGGAGTAGCATCACGGATACGCAGTATTTT
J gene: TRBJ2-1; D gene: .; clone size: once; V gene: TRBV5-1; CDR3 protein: CASSILTVNEQFF; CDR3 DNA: TGCGCCAGCAGCATCCTGACAGTCAATGAGCAGTTCTTC
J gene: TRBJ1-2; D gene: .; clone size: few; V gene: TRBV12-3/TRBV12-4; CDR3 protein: CASSLDGSGVYGYTF; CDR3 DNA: TGTGCCAGCAGTTTAGACGGATCGGGAGTTTATGGCTACACCTTC
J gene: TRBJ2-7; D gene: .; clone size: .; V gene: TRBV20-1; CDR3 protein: CSAPRPGYNEQYF; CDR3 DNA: TGCAGTGCCCCGAGACCCGGCTACAATGAGCAGTACTTC
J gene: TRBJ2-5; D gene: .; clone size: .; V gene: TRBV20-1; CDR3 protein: CSASLVETQYF; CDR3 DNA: TGCAGTGCTAGCCTGGTTGAGACCCAGTACTTC
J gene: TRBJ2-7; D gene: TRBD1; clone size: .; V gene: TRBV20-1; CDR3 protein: CSAWTGKEYEQYF; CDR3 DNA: TGCAGTGCTTGGACAGGGAAGGAGTACGAGCAGTACTTC
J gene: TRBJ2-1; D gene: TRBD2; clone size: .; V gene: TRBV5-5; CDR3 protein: CASSFGTSGSYEQFF; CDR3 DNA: TGTGCCAGCAGCTTTGGGACTAGCGGGTCCTACGAGCAGTTCTTC